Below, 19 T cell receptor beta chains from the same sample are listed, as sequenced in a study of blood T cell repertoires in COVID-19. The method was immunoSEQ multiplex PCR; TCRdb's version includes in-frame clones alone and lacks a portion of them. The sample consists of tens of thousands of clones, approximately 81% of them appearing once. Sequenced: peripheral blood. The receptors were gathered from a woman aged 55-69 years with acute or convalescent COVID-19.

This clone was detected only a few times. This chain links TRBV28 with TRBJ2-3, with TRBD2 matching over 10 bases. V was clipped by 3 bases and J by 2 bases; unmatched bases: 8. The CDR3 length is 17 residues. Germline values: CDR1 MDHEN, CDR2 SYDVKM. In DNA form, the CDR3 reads TGTGCCAGCAGTTTTTGGACTAGCGGATACCTCACAGATACGCAGTATTTT. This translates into CASSFWTSGYLTDTQYF.

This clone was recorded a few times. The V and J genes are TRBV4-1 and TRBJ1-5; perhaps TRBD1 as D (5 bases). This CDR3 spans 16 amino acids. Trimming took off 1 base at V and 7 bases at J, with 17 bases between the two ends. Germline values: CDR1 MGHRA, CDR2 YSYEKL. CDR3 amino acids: CASSQGKAGLGQPQHF. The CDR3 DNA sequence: TGCGCCAGCAGCCAAGGGAAGGCAGGGTTGGGACAGCCCCAGCATTTT.

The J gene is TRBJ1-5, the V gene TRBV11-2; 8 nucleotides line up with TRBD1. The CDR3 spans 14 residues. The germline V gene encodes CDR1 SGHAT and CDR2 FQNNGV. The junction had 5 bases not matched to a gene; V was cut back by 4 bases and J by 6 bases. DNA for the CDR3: TGTGCCAGCAGCTCGGACAGGGAAGGTCAGCCCCAGCATTTT. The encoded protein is CASSSDREGQPQHF.

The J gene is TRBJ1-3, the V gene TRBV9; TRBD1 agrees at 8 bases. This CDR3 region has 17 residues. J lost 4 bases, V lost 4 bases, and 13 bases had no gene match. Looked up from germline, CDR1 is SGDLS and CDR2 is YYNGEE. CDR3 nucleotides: TGTGCCAGCAGCCCGCGACAGGGGTTGATCGACGGAAACACCATATATTTT. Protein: CASSPRQGLIDGNTIYF.

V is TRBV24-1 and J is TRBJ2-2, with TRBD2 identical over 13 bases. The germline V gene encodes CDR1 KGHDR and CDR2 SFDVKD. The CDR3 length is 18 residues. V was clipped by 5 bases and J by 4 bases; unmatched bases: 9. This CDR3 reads CATSAPDRLAGGTGELFF. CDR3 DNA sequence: TGTGCCACCAGTGCCCCGGACCGACTAGCGGGGGGCACCGGGGAGCTGTTTTTT.

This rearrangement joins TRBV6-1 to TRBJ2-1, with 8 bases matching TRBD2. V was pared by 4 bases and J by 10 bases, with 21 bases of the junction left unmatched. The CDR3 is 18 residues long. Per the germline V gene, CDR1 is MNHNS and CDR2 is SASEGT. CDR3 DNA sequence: TGTGCCAGCAGTGGGGGGTTTAGCGGGGTGGGTGTTTATGGGGAGCAGTTCTTC. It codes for CASSGGFSGVGVYGEQFF.

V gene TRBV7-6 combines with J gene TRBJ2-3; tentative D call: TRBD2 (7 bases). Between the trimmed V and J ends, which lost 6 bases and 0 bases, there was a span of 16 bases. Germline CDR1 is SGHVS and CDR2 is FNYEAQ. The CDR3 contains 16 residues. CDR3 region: CASSWVAGASTDTQYF. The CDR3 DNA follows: TGTGCCAGCAGTTGGGTCGCGGGGGCCAGCACAGATACGCAGTATTTT.

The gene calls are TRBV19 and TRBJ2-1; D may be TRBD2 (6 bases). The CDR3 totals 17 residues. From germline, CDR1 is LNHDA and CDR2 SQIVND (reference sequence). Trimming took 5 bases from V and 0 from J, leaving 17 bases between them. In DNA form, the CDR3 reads TGTGCCAGTAGTTATAATCGGGGGTCCGACTCCTACAATGAGCAGTTCTTC. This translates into CASSYNRGSDSYNEQFF.

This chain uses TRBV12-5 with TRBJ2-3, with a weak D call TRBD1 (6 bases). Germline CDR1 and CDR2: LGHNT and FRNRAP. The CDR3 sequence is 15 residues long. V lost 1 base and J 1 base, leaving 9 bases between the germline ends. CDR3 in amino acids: CASGLGGHGTDTQYF. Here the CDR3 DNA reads TGTGCTAGTGGTTTGGGGGGGCACGGCACAGATACGCAGTATTTT.

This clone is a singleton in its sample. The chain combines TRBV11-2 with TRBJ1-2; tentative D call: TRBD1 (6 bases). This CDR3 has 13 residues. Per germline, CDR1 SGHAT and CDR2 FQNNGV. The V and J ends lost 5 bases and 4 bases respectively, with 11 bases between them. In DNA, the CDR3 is TGTGCCAGCAGCGCGGACAGCCTCTATGGCTACACCTTC. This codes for CASSADSLYGYTF.

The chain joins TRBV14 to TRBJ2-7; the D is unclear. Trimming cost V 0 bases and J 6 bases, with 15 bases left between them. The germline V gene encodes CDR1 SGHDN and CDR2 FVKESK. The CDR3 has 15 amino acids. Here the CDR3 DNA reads TGTGCCAGCAGCCAAGATTCGCAGGTACCCGGCGAGCAGTACTTC. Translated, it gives CASSQDSQVPGEQYF.

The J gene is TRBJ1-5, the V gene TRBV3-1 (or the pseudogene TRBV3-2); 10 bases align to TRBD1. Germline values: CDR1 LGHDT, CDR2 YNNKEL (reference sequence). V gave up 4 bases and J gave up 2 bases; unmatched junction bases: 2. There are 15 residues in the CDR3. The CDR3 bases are TGTGCCAGCAGCCGAGGGACAGGGGGCAATCAGCCCCAGCATTTT. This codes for CASSRGTGGNQPQHF.

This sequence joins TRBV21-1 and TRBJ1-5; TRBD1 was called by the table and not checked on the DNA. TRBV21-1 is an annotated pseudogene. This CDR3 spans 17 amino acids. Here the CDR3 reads CASSKLRDNSPNQPQHF. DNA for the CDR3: TGTGCCAGCAGCAAACTTCGCGATAACAGCCCCAATCAGCCCCAGCATTTT.

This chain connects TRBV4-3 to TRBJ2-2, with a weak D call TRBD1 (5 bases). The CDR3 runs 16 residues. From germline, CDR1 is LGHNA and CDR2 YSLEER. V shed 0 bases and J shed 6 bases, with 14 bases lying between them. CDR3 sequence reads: CASSQESREVAGELFF. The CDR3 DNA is TGCGCCAGCAGCCAAGAAAGCAGGGAAGTGGCCGGGGAGCTGTTTTTT.

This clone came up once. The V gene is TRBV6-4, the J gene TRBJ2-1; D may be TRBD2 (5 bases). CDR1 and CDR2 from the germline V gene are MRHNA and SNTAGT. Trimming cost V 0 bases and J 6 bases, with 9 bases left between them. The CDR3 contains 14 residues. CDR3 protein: CASSDSRGSNEQFF. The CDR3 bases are TGTGCCAGCAGTGACTCGAGAGGGAGCAATGAGCAGTTCTTC.

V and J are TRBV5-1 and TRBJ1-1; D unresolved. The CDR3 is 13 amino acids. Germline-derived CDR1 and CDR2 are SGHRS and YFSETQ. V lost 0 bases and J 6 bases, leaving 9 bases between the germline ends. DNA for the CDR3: TGCGCCAGCAGCTTGGCCATAGAAGCTGAAGCTTTCTTT. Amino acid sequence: CASSLAIEAEAFF.

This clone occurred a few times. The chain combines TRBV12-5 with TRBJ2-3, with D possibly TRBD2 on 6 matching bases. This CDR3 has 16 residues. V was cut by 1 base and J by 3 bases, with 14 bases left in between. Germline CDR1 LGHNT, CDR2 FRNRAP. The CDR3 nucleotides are TGTGCTAGTGGTTTGGCCCAGGGAGGTGGGACAGATACGCAGTATTTT. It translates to CASGLAQGGGTDTQYF.

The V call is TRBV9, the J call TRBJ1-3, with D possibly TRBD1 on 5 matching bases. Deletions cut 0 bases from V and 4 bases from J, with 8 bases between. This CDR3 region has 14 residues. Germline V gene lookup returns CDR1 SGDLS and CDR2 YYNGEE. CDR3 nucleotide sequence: TGTGCCAGCAGCGTAGACAGGAAGGGAAACACCATATATTTT. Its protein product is CASSVDRKGNTIYF.

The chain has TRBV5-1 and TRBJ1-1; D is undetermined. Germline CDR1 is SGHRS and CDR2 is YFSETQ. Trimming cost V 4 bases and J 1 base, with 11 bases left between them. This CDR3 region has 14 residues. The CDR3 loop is CASSPRGSNTEAFF. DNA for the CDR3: TGCGCCAGCAGCCCCCGAGGGTCGAACACTGAAGCTTTCTTT.